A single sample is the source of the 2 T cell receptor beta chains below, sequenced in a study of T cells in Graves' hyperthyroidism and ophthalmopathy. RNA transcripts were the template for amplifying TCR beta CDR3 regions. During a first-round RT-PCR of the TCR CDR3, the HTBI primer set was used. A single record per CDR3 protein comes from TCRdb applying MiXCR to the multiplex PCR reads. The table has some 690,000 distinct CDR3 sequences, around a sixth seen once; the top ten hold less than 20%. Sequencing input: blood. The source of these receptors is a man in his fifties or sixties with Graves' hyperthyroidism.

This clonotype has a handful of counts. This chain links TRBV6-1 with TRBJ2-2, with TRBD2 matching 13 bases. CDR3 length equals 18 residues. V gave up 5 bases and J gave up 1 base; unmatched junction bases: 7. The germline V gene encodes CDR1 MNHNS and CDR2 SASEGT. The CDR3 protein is CASSPPRTSGRNTGELFF. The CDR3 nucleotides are TGTGCCAGCAGTCCCCCGAGGACTAGCGGGAGGAACACCGGGGAGCTGTTTTTT.

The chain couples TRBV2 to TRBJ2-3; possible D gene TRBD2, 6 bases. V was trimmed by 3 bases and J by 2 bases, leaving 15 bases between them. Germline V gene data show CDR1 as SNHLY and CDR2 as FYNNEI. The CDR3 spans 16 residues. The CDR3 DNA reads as TGTGCCAGCAGTGAGGGGACGCGGGGCCTCACAGATACGCAGTATTTT. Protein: CASSEGTRGLTDTQYF.